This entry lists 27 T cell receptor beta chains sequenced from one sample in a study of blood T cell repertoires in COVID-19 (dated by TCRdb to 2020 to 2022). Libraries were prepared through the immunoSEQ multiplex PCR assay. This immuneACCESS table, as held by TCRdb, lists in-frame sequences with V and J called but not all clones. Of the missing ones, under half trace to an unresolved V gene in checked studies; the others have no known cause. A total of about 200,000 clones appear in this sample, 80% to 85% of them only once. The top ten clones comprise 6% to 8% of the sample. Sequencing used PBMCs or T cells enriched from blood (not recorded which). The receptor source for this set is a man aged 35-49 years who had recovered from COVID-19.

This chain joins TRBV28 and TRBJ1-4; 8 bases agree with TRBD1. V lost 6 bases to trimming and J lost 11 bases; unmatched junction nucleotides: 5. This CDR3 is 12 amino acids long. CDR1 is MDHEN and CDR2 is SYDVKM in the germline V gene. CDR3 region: CASSRNRGKLFF. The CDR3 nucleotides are TGTGCCAGCAGCCGCAACAGGGGGAAACTGTTTTTT.

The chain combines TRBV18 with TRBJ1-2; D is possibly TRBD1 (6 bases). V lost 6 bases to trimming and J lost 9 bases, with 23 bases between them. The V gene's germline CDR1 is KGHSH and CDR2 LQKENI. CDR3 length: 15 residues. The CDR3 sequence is CASSTGTGTLARYTF. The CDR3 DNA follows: TGTGCCAGCTCCACAGGGACCGGGACATTGGCTCGCTACACCTTC.

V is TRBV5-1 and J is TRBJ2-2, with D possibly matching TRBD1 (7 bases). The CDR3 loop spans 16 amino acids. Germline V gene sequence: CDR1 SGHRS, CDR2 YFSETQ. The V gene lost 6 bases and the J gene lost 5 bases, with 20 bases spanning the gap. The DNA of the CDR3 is TGCGCCAGCATTCTAAGAGGCAGGGGGGCAACCGGGGAGCTGTTTTTT. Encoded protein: CASILRGRGATGELFF.

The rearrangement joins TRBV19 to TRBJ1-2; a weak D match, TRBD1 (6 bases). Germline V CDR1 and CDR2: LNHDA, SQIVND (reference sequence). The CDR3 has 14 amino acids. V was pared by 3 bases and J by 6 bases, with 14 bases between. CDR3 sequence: CASSMWGGIDGYTF. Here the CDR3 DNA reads TGTGCCAGTAGTATGTGGGGGGGCATCGATGGCTACACCTTC. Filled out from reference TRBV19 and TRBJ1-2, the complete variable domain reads DGGITQSPKYLFRKEGQNVTLSCEQNLNHDAMYWYRQDPGQGLRLIYYSQIVNDFQKGDIAEGYSVSREKKESFPLTVTSAQKNPTAFYLCASSMWGGIDGYTFGSGTRLTVV.

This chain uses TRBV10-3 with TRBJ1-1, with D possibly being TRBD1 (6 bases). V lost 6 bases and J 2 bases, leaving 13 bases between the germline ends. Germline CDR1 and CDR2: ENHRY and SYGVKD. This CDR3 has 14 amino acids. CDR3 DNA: TGTGCCATCAGCCGGGACACCTTCAACACTGAAGCTTTCTTT. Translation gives CAISRDTFNTEAFF.

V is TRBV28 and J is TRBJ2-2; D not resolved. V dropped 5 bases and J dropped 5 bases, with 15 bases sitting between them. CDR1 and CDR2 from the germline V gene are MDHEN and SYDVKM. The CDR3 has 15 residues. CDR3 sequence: CASSPPRFSTGELFF. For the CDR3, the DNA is TGTGCCAGCAGTCCGCCGAGGTTTAGTACCGGGGAGCTGTTTTTT.

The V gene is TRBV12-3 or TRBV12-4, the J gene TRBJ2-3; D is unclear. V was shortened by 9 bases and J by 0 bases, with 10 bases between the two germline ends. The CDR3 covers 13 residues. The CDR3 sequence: CASQLHSTDTQYF. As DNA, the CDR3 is TGTGCCAGTCAACTTCATAGCACAGATACGCAGTATTTT.

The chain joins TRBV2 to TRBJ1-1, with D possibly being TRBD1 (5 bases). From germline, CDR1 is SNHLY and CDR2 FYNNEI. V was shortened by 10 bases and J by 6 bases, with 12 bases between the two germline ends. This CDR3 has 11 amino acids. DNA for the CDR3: TGTGCCACAGGGCGGGATGCTGAAGCTTTCTTT. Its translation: CATGRDAEAFF.

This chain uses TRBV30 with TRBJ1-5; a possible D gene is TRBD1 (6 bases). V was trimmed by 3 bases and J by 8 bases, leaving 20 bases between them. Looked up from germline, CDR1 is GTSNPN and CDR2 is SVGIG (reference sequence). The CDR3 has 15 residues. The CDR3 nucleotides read TGTGCCTGGAGCGCAGGGGATCCATCTCACAAGCCCCAGCATTTT. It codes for CAWSAGDPSHKPQHF.

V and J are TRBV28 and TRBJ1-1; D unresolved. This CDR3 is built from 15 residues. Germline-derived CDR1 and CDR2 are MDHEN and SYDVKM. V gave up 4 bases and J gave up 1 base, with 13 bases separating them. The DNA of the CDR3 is TGTGCCAGCAGTTCCCCCGGGGAGGGGAACACTGAAGCTTTCTTT. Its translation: CASSSPGEGNTEAFF.

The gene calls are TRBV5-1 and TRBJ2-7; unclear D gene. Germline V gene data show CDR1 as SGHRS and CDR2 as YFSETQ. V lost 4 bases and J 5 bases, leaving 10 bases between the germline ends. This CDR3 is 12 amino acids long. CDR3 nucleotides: TGCGCCAGCAGCCCGGCGGTCCACGAGCAGTACTTC. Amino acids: CASSPAVHEQYF.

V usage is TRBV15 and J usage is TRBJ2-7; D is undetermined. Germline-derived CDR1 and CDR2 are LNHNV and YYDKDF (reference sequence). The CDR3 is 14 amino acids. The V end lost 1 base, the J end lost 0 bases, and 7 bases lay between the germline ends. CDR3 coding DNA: TGTGCCACCAGCAGAGGTGGCACCTCCTACGAGCAGTACTTC. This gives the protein CATSRGGTSYEQYF.

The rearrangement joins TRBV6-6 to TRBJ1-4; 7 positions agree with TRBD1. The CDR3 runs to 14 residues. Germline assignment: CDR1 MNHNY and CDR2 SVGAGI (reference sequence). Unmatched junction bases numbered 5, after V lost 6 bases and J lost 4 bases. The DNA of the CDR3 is TGTGCCAGCAGAACACAGGGGTTTAATGAAAAACTGTTTTTT. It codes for CASRTQGFNEKLFF.

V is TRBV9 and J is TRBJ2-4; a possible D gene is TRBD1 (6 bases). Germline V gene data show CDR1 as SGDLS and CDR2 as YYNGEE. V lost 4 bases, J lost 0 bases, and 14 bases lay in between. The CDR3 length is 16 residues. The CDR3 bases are TGTGCCAGCAGCCTGTCAGGGGTGCTAGCCAAAAACATTCAGTACTTC. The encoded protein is CASSLSGVLAKNIQYF.

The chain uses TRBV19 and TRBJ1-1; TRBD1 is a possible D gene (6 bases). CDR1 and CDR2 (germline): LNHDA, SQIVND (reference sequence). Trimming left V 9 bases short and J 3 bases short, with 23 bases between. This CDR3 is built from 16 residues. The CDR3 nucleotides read TGTGCCAGCCGGACAAAAAGGACAGCATCTTACACTGAAGCTTTCTTT. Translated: CASRTKRTASYTEAFF.

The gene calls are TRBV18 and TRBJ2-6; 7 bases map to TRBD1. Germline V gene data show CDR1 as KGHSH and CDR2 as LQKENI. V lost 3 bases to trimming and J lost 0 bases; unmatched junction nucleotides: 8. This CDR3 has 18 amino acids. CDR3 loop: CASSPRQGFSSGANVLTF. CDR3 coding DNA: TGTGCCAGCTCACCCCGACAGGGCTTTAGCTCTGGGGCCAACGTCCTGACTTTC.

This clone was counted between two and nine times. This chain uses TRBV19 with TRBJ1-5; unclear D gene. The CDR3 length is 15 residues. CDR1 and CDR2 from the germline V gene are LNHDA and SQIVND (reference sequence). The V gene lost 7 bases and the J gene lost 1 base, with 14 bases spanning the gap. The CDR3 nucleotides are TGTGCCAGTATCATGACCCCGGGGAGCAATCAGCCCCAGCATTTT. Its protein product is CASIMTPGSNQPQHF.

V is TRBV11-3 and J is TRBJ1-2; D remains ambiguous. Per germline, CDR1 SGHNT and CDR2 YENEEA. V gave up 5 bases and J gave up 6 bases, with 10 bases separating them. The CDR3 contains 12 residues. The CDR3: CASSPLSDGYTF. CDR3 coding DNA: TGTGCCAGCAGCCCTCTTTCCGATGGCTACACCTTC.

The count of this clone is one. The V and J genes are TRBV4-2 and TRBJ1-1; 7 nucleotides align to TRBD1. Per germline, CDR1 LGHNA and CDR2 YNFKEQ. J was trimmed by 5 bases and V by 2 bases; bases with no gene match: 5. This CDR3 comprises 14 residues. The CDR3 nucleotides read TGTGCCAGCAGCCAATCTGGGACAGAAACTGAAGCTTTCTTT. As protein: CASSQSGTETEAFF.

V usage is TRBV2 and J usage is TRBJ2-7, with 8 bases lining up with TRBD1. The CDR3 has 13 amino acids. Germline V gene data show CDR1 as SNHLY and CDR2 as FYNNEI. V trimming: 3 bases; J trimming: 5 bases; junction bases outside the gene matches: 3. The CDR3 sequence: CASSDWTGNEQYF. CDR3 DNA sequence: TGTGCCAGCAGTGACTGGACAGGGAACGAGCAGTACTTC.

The CDR3 protein is CASSKQGASTEAFF. The CDR3 coding sequence is TGTGCCAGCAGTAAACAGGGTGCGTCCACTGAAGCTTTCTTT. J is TRBJ1-1 and V is TRBV2, with a tentative D call TRBD1 (6 bases). Looked up from germline, CDR1 is SNHLY and CDR2 is FYNNEI. The CDR3 spans 14 residues. V lost 5 bases to trimming and J lost 4 bases, with 14 bases between them.

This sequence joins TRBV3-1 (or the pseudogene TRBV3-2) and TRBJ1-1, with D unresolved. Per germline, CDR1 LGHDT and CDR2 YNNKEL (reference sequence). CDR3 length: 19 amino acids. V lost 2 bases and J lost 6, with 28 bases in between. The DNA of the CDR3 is TGTGCCAGCAGCCAATCTAACGCCCGTGGGCTAGGCGGGAGACCTGAAGCTTTCTTT. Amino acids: CASSQSNARGLGGRPEAFF.

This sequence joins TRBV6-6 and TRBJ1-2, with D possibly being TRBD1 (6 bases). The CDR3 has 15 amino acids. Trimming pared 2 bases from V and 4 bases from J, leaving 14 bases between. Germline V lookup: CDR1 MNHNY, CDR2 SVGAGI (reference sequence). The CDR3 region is CASSYPVQGSYGYTF. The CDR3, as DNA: TGTGCCAGCAGTTACCCCGTACAGGGTTCCTATGGCTACACCTTC.

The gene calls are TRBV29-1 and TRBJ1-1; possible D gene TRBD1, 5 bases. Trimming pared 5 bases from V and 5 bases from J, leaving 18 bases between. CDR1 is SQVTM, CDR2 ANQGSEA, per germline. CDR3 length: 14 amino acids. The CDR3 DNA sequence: TGCAGCGTTACAGGTGGTTTGGTAAAGACTGAAGCTTTCTTT. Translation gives CSVTGGLVKTEAFF.

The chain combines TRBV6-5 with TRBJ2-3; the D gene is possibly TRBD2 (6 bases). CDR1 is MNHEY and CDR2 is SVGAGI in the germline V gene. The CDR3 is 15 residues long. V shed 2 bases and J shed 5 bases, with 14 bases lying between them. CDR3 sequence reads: CASSYSGVREDTQYF. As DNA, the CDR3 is TGTGCCAGCAGTTACAGTGGTGTGCGGGAAGATACGCAGTATTTT.

Here the CDR3 DNA reads TGTGCCAGCAGTTACTCGGGACAGGGGGTGTCGGAGACCCAGTACTTC. Its translation: CASSYSGQGVSETQYF. The rearrangement joins TRBV6-2 or TRBV6-3 to TRBJ2-5; 11 bases fit TRBD1. The CDR3 is 16 amino acids. CDR1 is MNHEY and CDR2 is SVGEGT in the germline V gene. With V trimmed by 0 bases and J by 5 bases, 5 bases remained unmatched.

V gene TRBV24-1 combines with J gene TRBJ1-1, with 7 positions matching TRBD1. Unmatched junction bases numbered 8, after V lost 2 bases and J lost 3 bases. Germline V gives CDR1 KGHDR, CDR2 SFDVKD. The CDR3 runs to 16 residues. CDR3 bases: TGTGCCACCAGTGATTCCACCGGGACAGTCGACACTGAAGCTTTCTTT. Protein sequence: CATSDSTGTVDTEAFF.